This T cell receptor beta chain was captured by sequencing in a study of radiotherapy plus CTLA-4 blockade in lung cancer. The overall study: There were objective responses in 15% to 20% of patients, and over 25% had disease control.

As regards this clone: Its matching antigen is unknown.

The CDR3 has 15 residues. Germline CDR1 is MNHNS and CDR2 is SASEGT. V lost 6 bases, J lost 2 bases, and 9 bases stayed unmatched. The study, taken as a whole, reports: Early shifts in blood T cell clones, with interferon-beta, reportedly predicted response best.

Repertoires were generated with immunoSEQ multiplex PCR, while TCRdb's copy carries only in-frame clones and drops some. Of 75,000 to 95,000 clones listed, around 72% were seen once; the top ten hold 11% to 15%. The input for sequencing was peripheral blood, taken from a patient treated with radiotherapy plus ipilimumab. The receptor was isolated from a human donor with non-small cell lung cancer that progressed on radiotherapy plus ipilimumab. This chain joins TRBV6-1 and TRBJ2-7, with TRBD2 identical over 8 bases. CDR3 nucleotide sequence: TGTGCCAGCAGCCGGGCGGGTAGCGGGGCCTACGAGCAGTACTTC. It is translated as CASSRAGSGAYEQYF.